The 21 T cell receptor beta chains below all came from one sample that was sequenced in a study of shared clonotypes between healthy human individuals. Some clones are missing from TCRdb's copy, which holds only in-frame ones; the method was immunoSEQ multiplex PCR. The repertoire consists of roughly 2 million clones, with about 95% occurring once and the leading ten covering about 1.1%. Cells designated naive CD8 were CD45RO-negative and were positively selected for CCR7, with terminally differentiated effector memory CD45RA+ cells excluded. Sequences were obtained from naive CD8+ T cells sorted from blood. The origin of the receptors is a man aged 18-30 years in good health.

With regard to this clone: The sample contains more than one DNA sequence encoding this CDR3. The CDR3, as DNA: TGTGCCAGCAGCTTACGGGGGACTACCTACGAGCAGTACTTC. It yields the protein CASSLRGTTYEQYF. V and J are TRBV7-6 and TRBJ2-7; 7 bases line up with TRBD2. Germline CDR1 and CDR2: SGHVS and FNYEAQ. The CDR3 is made up of 14 amino acids. V was pared by 2 bases and J by 2 bases, with 3 bases of the junction left unmatched.

The CDR3 DNA reads as TGCGCCAGCAGCTTAATCTCGGGACAGGGCGCAGATACGCAGTATTTT. It yields the protein CASSLISGQGADTQYF. The V call is TRBV5-1, the J call TRBJ2-3, with 9 bases identical to TRBD1. This CDR3 comprises 16 residues. J lost 4 bases, V lost 2 bases, and 8 bases had no gene match. CDR1 is SGHRS and CDR2 is YFSETQ in the germline V gene.

The rearrangement uses TRBV6-6 and TRBJ1-2, with D unclear. From germline, CDR1 is MNHNY and CDR2 SVGAGI (reference sequence). Between the trimmed V and J ends, which lost 6 bases and 4 bases, there was a span of 6 bases. There are 11 residues in the CDR3. CDR3 DNA: TGTGCCAGCAGGTCAAGCTATGGCTACACCTTC. Protein product: CASRSSYGYTF.

This chain joins TRBV27 and TRBJ2-3, with 8 bases identical to TRBD2. V lost 4 bases, J lost 5 bases, and 5 bases stayed unmatched. Germline V gives CDR1 MNHEY, CDR2 SMNVEV (reference sequence). The CDR3 contains 14 residues. CDR3 DNA: TGTGCCAGCAGTTACATCGGGACTAGAGATACGCAGTATTTT. This gives the protein CASSYIGTRDTQYF.

V is TRBV19 and J is TRBJ1-2; weak D call: TRBD1 (5 bases). The CDR3 consists of 13 residues. Germline assignment: CDR1 LNHDA and CDR2 SQIVND (reference sequence). V was trimmed by 8 bases and J by 4 bases, leaving 14 bases between them. In nucleotides, the CDR3 is TGTGCCAGTCGTTCTGACAGTCCCTATGGCTACACCTTC. Its protein is CASRSDSPYGYTF.

The chain carries TRBV2 and TRBJ2-1; 8 nucleotides match TRBD1. CDR3 length equals 16 residues. V lost 3 bases to trimming and J lost 4 bases; unmatched junction nucleotides: 8. The germline gives CDR1 SNHLY, CDR2 FYNNEI. CDR3 DNA sequence: TGTGCCAGCAGTGATTCACAGGGGGTAGGTTACAATGAGCAGTTCTTC. Translation: CASSDSQGVGYNEQFF.

J is TRBJ2-7 and V is TRBV6-5, with a weak D call TRBD2 (6 bases). V was clipped by 2 bases and J by 5 bases, with 16 bases between them. CDR3 length: 15 amino acids. Per germline, CDR1 MNHEY and CDR2 SVGAGI. DNA of the CDR3: TGTGCCAGCAGTTACGGAGTTTCCCGCGGGAACGAGCAGTACTTC. This encodes CASSYGVSRGNEQYF.

The CDR3: CASSGPSLGETQYF. The DNA for the CDR3 is TGTGCCAGCAGCGGCCCGAGCTTAGGAGAGACCCAGTACTTC. V usage is TRBV9 and J usage is TRBJ2-5; D gene ambiguous. Germline CDR1 is SGDLS and CDR2 is YYNGEE. Between the trimmed V and J ends, which lost 3 bases and 4 bases, there was a span of 13 bases. The CDR3 has 14 residues.

The rearrangement uses TRBV11-3 and TRBJ1-5; 11 nucleotides align to TRBD1. The CDR3 has 20 amino acids. After removal of 5 bases from V and 0 bases from J, the junction contained 15 bases not matched to a gene. The germline CDR1 and CDR2 sequences are SGHNT and YENEEA. CDR3 region: CASSMDRGLPPHYSNQPQHF. The CDR3 DNA sequence: TGTGCCAGCAGCATGGACAGGGGGCTTCCCCCCCACTATAGCAATCAGCCCCAGCATTTT.

V is TRBV5-1 and J is TRBJ2-5; D tentatively fits TRBD1 or TRBD2 (5 bases each). CDR3 size: 14 residues. Germline CDR1 is SGHRS and CDR2 is YFSETQ. Between the trimmed V and J ends, which lost 4 bases and 1 base, there was a span of 11 bases. The CDR3 loop is CASSPGTFQETQYF. The CDR3 nucleotides are TGCGCCAGCAGCCCGGGGACCTTCCAAGAGACCCAGTACTTC.

As concerns this clone: The same CDR3 is also encoded by other DNA sequences in this sample. The chain links TRBV7-8 to TRBJ2-7; D is undetermined. The CDR3 has 13 residues. V was pared by 2 bases and J by 1 base, with 6 bases between. Germline assignment: CDR1 SGHVS and CDR2 FQNEAQ. CDR3 coding DNA: TGTGCCAGCAGCTTACTGGATTCCTACGAGCAGTACTTC. This encodes CASSLLDSYEQYF.

Concerning this clone: Other nucleotide sequences from this sample produce the same CDR3. The chain is built from TRBV11-2 and TRBJ2-5; no clear D gene. Trimming pared 0 bases from V and 0 bases from J, leaving 5 bases between. Germline V lookup: CDR1 SGHAT, CDR2 FQNNGV. The CDR3 consists of 14 residues. The CDR3 DNA sequence: TGTGCCAGCAGCTTAGACGCCTACCAAGAGACCCAGTACTTC. As protein: CASSLDAYQETQYF.

The chain carries TRBV7-9 and TRBJ2-2, with 8 positions matching TRBD1. The junction had 5 bases not matched to a gene; V was cut back by 5 bases and J by 6 bases. The CDR3 loop spans 14 amino acids. Germline CDR1 is SEHNR and CDR2 is FQNEAQ (reference sequence). The CDR3, as DNA: TGTGCCAGCAGCACCCAGGGGGCTCCCGGGGAGCTGTTTTTT. Its translation is CASSTQGAPGELFF.

As to this clone: The sample carries other DNA sequences with the same CDR3. CDR3 in DNA: TGCGCCAGCAGCCAAGACAGGGGGACCTACAATGAGCAGTTCTTC. Its translation: CASSQDRGTYNEQFF. The chain combines TRBV4-3 with TRBJ2-1; 7 nucleotides match TRBD1. This CDR3 contains 15 residues. The V gene end was trimmed by 0 bases and the J gene end by 2 bases; junction bases not matched to a gene: 1. CDR1 and CDR2 (germline): LGHNA, YSLEER.

Points on this clone: This sample also contains other DNA sequences that code for the same CDR3. The genes are TRBV11-2 and TRBJ2-2; D unresolved. This CDR3 is built from 13 residues. The germline CDR1 and CDR2 sequences are SGHAT and FQNNGV. Trimming shortened V by 3 bases and J by 6 bases, and 8 bases separated the two germline ends. CDR3 bases: TGTGCCAGCAGCTTGGGCGGCGCCGGGGAGCTGTTTTTT. Translating it yields CASSLGGAGELFF.

V is TRBV10-3 and J is TRBJ1-2; TRBD1 agrees at 9 bases. CDR3 length: 18 amino acids. J lost 3 bases, V lost 0 bases, and 11 bases had no gene match. Germline CDR1 reads ENHRY; CDR2 reads SYGVKD. CDR3: CAISESLMGQGFDYGYTF. Written as DNA, the CDR3 is TGTGCCATCAGTGAGTCTTTAATGGGACAGGGCTTTGACTATGGCTACACCTTC.

Concerning this clone itself: Because it lacks the conserved phenylalanine or tryptophan at the end, this CDR3 is likely a read error. No DNA is shown, since the ends of the CDR3 on it are uncertain; the CDR3 is the one TCRdb lists. This CDR3 is CASSPDRTRPE. This chain links TRBV23-1 with TRBJ1-2; whether TRBD1, the table's D call, matches the DNA was not checked. TRBV23-1 is an ORF, with its function uncertain. The CDR3 length is 11 residues, termini included.

The J gene is TRBJ2-3, the V gene TRBV4-3, with TRBD2 matching over 11 bases. Unmatched junction bases numbered 7, after V lost 6 bases and J lost 2 bases. This CDR3 comprises 16 residues. CDR1 and CDR2 from the germline V gene are LGHNA and YSLEER. CDR3 bases: TGCGCCAGCAGTCATTTAGCGGGAGGGGACACAGATACGCAGTATTTT. Translating gives CASSHLAGGDTDTQYF.

This rearrangement joins TRBV13 to TRBJ2-2; no reliable D call. CDR1 is PRHDT and CDR2 is FYEKMQ in the germline V gene (reference sequence). The CDR3 length is 13 residues. V lost 6 bases and J 7 bases, leaving 12 bases between the germline ends. In DNA, the CDR3 is TGTGCCAGCAGGTCAGATGGAAGCGGGGAGCTGTTTTTT. Translated, it gives CASRSDGSGELFF.

V usage is TRBV11-2 and J usage is TRBJ2-3; D possibly uses TRBD1 or TRBD2 (5 bases each). The CDR3 extends over 16 amino acids. In germline, CDR1 is SGHAT, CDR2 FQNNGV. Trimming cost V 7 bases and J 0 bases, with 17 bases left between them. The CDR3 nucleotides are TGTGCCAGCACCCCAAATGGGGGTCCAAGCACAGATACGCAGTATTTT. Protein product: CASTPNGGPSTDTQYF.

This chain connects TRBV28 to TRBJ1-5; 7 nucleotides line up with TRBD1. Germline trimming cut 4 bases from V and 0 bases from J; bases unmatched to any gene: 9. CDR1 and CDR2 from the germline V gene are MDHEN and SYDVKM. The length of the CDR3 is 17 residues. In DNA form, the CDR3 reads TGTGCCAGCAGTTCCATAATCGACAGGGATAGCAATCAGCCCCAGCATTTT. Its protein product is CASSSIIDRDSNQPQHF.